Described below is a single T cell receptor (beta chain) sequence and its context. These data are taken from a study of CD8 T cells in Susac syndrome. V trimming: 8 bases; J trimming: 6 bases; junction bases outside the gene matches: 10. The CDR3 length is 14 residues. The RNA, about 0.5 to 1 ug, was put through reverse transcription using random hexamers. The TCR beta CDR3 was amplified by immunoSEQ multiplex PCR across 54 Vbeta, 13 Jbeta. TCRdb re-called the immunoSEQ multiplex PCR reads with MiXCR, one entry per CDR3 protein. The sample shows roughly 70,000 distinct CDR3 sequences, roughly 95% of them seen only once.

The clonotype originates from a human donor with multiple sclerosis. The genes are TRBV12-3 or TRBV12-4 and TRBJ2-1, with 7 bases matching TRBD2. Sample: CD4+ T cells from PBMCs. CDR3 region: CASSRGVQGNEQFF. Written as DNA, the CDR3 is TGTGCCAGCTCACGGGGGGTCCAGGGCAATGAGCAGTTCTTC.